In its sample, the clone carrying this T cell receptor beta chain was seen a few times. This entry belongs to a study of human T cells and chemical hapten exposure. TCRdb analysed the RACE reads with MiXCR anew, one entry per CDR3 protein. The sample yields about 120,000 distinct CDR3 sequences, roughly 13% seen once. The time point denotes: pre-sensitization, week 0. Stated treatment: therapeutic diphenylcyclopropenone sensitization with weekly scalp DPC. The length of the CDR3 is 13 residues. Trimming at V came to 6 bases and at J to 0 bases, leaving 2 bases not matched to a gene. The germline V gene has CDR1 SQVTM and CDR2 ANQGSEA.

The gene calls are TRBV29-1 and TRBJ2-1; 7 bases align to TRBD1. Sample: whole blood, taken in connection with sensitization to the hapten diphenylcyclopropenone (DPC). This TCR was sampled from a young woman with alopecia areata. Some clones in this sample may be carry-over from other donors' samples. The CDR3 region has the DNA TGCAGCGTAAGGGACAGCTCCTACAATGAGCAGTTCTTC. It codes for CSVRDSSYNEQFF.